These 2 T cell receptor beta chains were all obtained from the same sample, sequenced in a study of T cells in Graves' hyperthyroidism and ophthalmopathy. RNA transcripts provided the source from which TCR beta CDR3 regions were amplified. Primed by the HTBI set, a first-round RT-PCR was run on the TCR CDR3. TCRdb redid the calling of the multiplex PCR reads with MiXCR, one entry per CDR3 protein. Of about 480,000 distinct CDR3 sequences listed, around 15% are singletons. Sequences were obtained from blood. These receptors were collected from a woman in her late teens or twenties with Graves' hyperthyroidism.

This clonotype was seen at least ten times. This rearrangement joins TRBV10-3 to TRBJ2-5; 8 nucleotides match TRBD1. CDR1 is ENHRY, CDR2 SYGVKD, per germline. Unmatched junction bases numbered 7, after V lost 6 bases and J lost 7 bases. The CDR3 has 13 residues. CDR3 sequence: CAISGQGSATQYF. DNA of the CDR3: TGTGCCATCAGCGGACAGGGTTCGGCGACCCAGTACTTC.

This clonotype was counted many times. This sequence joins TRBV29-1 and TRBJ1-1; 7 bases line up with TRBD1. J gave up 1 base and V 5 bases, and 7 bases lay outside the gene matches. In germline, CDR1 is SQVTM, CDR2 ANQGSEA. CDR3 length: 14 residues. This CDR3 reads CSVLPGQENTEAFF. DNA for the CDR3: TGCAGCGTTTTACCCGGACAGGAGAACACTGAAGCTTTCTTT.